Sequencing of this T cell receptor beta chain was carried out in a study of T cell responses to AZD1222 COVID-19 vaccine (dated by TCRdb to about 2021). About the study as a whole: AZD1222 recipients given second doses at about 4 weeks or at about 12 weeks were pooled, since spike-specific TCR depth and breadth were not found to differ between the two schedules. A total of 240 or so trial participants underwent TCR sequencing, of whom about 200 had received two doses of AZD1222 and 26 had received two doses of the MenACWY control vaccine. Trial participants were enrolled into age subgroups of 18-55, 56-69 and 70-plus years, which contained about 150, 27 and 61 TCR-sequenced participants, respectively.

The intended sense of this specimen's time point label: baseline before first vaccination. Vaccinee samples were obtained from the UK trials COV001 and COV002, which included a single-blind randomized controlled phase 2/3 trial of AZD1222 (ChAdOx1 nCoV-19) in healthy adults. For TCRbeta chain sequencing, PBMC samples were collected from trial participants at day 0 and at day 28 after the second dose. Broader findings and caveats from the paper: In the small 56-69-year group, the increase in depth fell short of significance, most likely because of low power. After two AZD1222 doses, both the breadth and the depth of spike-specific TCRs were significantly higher than at day 0 and than in MenACWY recipients. Conclusions about previously exposed vaccinees were limited because only 5 or 6 AZD1222 recipients were SARS-CoV-2 seropositive at baseline. Because no day 14 peak-response samples were available, repertoires were characterized only after the peak T cell response. Nearly half of unique spike-specific TCRs reportedly recognized epitopes outside regions mutated in the B.1.351 and B.1.1.7 variants. The whole spike protein was spanned by vaccine-associated CD4 TCRs, and dominant responses were seen in regions 160-218 and 743-854. Participants were mostly white British and included more females than males, and it was suggested by the authors that clonal diversity may have been underestimated.

V lost 3 bases and J lost 6 bases, and the count of bases not matched to a germline gene is 14. CDR1 and CDR2, per the germline V gene, are MDHEN and SYDVKM. Taken from cysteine to phenylalanine, the CDR3 has 18 residues. The kept DNA is CDR3 alone, 54 bases in frame from the first base. The CDR3 regions of human TCRbeta chains were subjected to immunosequencing. In the source study's methods: Repertoire TCRs were checked for matches against a reference library of SARS-CoV-2-specific TCRs that had been generated using the MIRA antigen-specificity platform. Breadth was defined as the fraction of unique TCRs that were SARS-CoV-2-associated. Depth was defined as the fraction of total T cells that were SARS-CoV-2-associated. Using the MIRA data, every spike-specific TCR was mapped to the spike region that the TCR reacted to and assigned to either a CD4 or a CD8 class. Log10-transformed breadth and depth values were compared by one-way ANOVA with Sidak's multiple comparisons tests. In its TCRdb copy, this immuneACCESS table keeps in-frame sequences only and misses some clones. Where compared with another copy, unresolved V genes explain less than half of these, and the others have no known cause. The DNA was the basis for D and trimming; V, J and clone size are from that table. The sample has 100,000 to 150,000 clones on record, 90% of them singletons. 6.9% of the sample is taken by the ten largest.

In regard to this clone: Its antigen target is currently unknown. Base quality data are lacking; no much larger clone is found one base away.

The source material was peripheral blood, sampled on day 0 of AZD1222 vaccination. The rearrangement joined TRBV28 to TRBJ1-4, with 9 bases matching TRBD1. The receptor was isolated from an adult in good health. The CDR3 protein sequence reads: CASSLGGQGLGADEKLFF. The nucleotide sequence is TGTGCCAGCAGTTTGGGGGGACAGGGTTTAGGTGCAGATGAAAAACTGTTTTTT.